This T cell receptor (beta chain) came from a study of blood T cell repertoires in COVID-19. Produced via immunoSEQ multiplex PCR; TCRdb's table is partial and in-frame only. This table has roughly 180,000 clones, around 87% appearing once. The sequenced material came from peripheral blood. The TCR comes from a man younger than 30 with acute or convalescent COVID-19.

CDR3 residues: CASSSGPGPYNEQFF. CDR3 DNA: TGTGCCAGCAGTTCGGGTCCAGGGCCCTACAATGAGCAGTTCTTC. V and J are TRBV28 and TRBJ2-1; TRBD1 is a possible D gene (5 bases). Trimming shortened V by 4 bases and J by 2 bases, and 12 bases separated the two germline ends. This CDR3 is 15 amino acids long. In germline, CDR1 is MDHEN, CDR2 SYDVKM. The whole variable domain, remainder taken from reference TRBV28 and TRBJ2-1, is DVKVTQSSRYLVKRTGEKVFLECVQDMDHENMFWYRQDPGLGLRLIYFSYDVKMKEKGDIPEGYSVSREKKERFSLILESASTNQTSMYLCASSSGPGPYNEQFFGPGTRLTVL.